The 17 T cell receptor beta chains below were found in one sample sequenced in a study of blood T cell repertoires in COVID-19. Assay: immunoSEQ multiplex PCR; the TCRdb copy retains only in-frame clones and omits some. Counted here are 95,000 to 100,000 clones, about 84% occurring once; the ten biggest clones make up roughly 10%. The sample was peripheral blood. The receptor set was obtained from a woman of 80 years or more with acute or convalescent COVID-19.

V is TRBV27 and J is TRBJ1-1, with D tentatively TRBD1 (5 bases). Trimming pared 4 bases from V and 1 base from J, leaving 13 bases between. Germline values: CDR1 MNHEY, CDR2 SMNVEV (reference sequence). CDR3 size: 15 residues. In DNA, the CDR3 is TGTGCCAGCAGTTCTCCAGGGTTAGGGAACACTGAAGCTTTCTTT. It is translated as CASSSPGLGNTEAFF.

V and J are TRBV28 and TRBJ1-2; TRBD1 matches 8 bases. V lost 6 bases and J lost 7; bases outside the gene matches: 10. In germline, CDR1 is MDHEN, CDR2 SYDVKM. The CDR3 loop spans 14 amino acids. The CDR3 DNA reads TGTGCCAGCAGCCTTACCGCCACAGGGGGTGGCTACACCTTC. Its protein product is CASSLTATGGGYTF.

This sequence joins TRBV27 and TRBJ2-1, with D perhaps matching TRBD1 (6 bases). Trimming removed 2 bases at V and 9 bases at J, with 20 bases between. The length of the CDR3 is 16 residues. CDR1 is MNHEY, CDR2 SMNVEV, per germline (reference sequence). CDR3 bases: TGTGCCAGCAGTTTAGAGGGAAACACTAAAGGGGGTGAGCAGTTCTTC. Protein: CASSLEGNTKGGEQFF.

The chain links TRBV5-1 to TRBJ1-3; weak D call: TRBD1 (6 bases). V was pared by 0 bases and J by 4 bases, with 14 bases between. Germline V lookup: CDR1 SGHRS, CDR2 YFSETQ. The CDR3 runs to 16 residues. The CDR3 nucleotides read TGCGCCAGCAGCTTGGTACCGGGGGGCGAAGGAAACACCATATATTTT. Residues: CASSLVPGGEGNTIYF.

The V call is TRBV7-2, the J call TRBJ1-2; D is unclear. This CDR3 spans 15 amino acids. V was cut by 7 bases and J by 0 bases, with 15 bases left in between. The germline CDR1 and CDR2 sequences are SGHTA and FQGNSA. The CDR3 region is CASTLDGSANYGYTF. CDR3 DNA: TGTGCCAGCACCCTAGACGGATCAGCTAACTATGGCTACACCTTC. The variable domain in full, with the rest retrieved from reference TRBV7-2 and TRBJ1-2, is GAGVSQSPSNKVTEKGKDVELRCDPISGHTALYWYRQSLGQGLEFLIYFQGNSAPDKSGLPSDRFSAERTGGSVSTLTIQRTQQEDSAVYLCASTLDGSANYGYTFGSGTRLTVV.

The J gene is TRBJ2-4, the V gene TRBV6-6; 8 bases are a match to TRBD2. Germline V CDR1 and CDR2: MNHNY, SVGAGI (reference sequence). The CDR3 runs 15 residues. J lost 8 bases, V lost 4 bases, and 10 bases had no gene match. For the CDR3, the DNA is TGTGCCAGCAGTTCCGGGGGGGCCGGGGGAGACATTCAGTACTTC. Protein product: CASSSGGAGGDIQYF.

The rearrangement joins TRBV2 to TRBJ1-1; 9 bases are a match to TRBD1. This CDR3 region has 15 residues. The germline V gene has CDR1 SNHLY and CDR2 FYNNEI. V lost 4 bases, J lost 4 bases, and 7 bases stayed unmatched. The CDR3 DNA follows: TGTGCCAGCAGTGTACCACAGGGGGCGTTCACTGAAGCTTTCTTT. Translation: CASSVPQGAFTEAFF. The whole variable domain, remainder taken from reference TRBV2 and TRBJ1-1, is EPEVTQTPSHQVTQMGQEVILRCVPISNHLYFYWYRQILGQKVEFLVSFYNNEISEKSEIFDDQFSVERPDGSNFTLKIRSTKLEDSAMYFCASSVPQGAFTEAFFGQGTRLTVV.

This clone was found once. Here the CDR3 DNA reads TGTGCCAGCAGTCATTCCCGGACTAGCGGACAAGAGACCCAGTACTTC. As protein: CASSHSRTSGQETQYF. The chain joins TRBV5-4 to TRBJ2-5; 10 positions match TRBD2. J gave up 2 bases and V 5 bases, and 9 bases lay outside the gene matches. Germline loops: CDR1 SGHNT, CDR2 YYREEE (reference sequence). The CDR3 runs to 16 residues.

CDR3 residues: CASGTGDEKLFF. CDR3 nucleotide sequence: TGTGCCAGCGGGACAGGGGATGAAAAACTGTTTTTT. The chain joins TRBV6-5 to TRBJ1-4, with 10 bases lining up with TRBD1. The CDR3 length is 12 residues. V was clipped by 8 bases and J by 6 bases; unmatched bases: 0. Germline-derived CDR1 and CDR2 are MNHEY and SVGAGI.

J is TRBJ2-3 and V is TRBV18, with 9 bases that match TRBD2. The length of the CDR3 is 18 residues. The V gene's germline CDR1 is KGHSH and CDR2 LQKENI. V lost 2 bases, J lost 2 bases, and 11 bases stayed unmatched. This CDR3 reads CASSPGPISGGNTDTQYF. CDR3 bases: TGTGCCAGCTCACCAGGTCCAATTAGCGGGGGCAACACAGATACGCAGTATTTT.

This chain's CDR3 is CASKSTREKLFF. The CDR3 region has the DNA TGTGCCAGCAAGAGCACCCGTGAAAAACTGTTTTTT. The gene calls are TRBV2 and TRBJ1-4; no clear D. CDR1 is SNHLY and CDR2 is FYNNEI in the germline V gene. The CDR3 totals 12 residues. The germline V and J ends were trimmed by 7 bases and 7 bases, with 10 bases remaining between them.

V and J are TRBV19 and TRBJ2-3, with 11 bases lining up with TRBD2. CDR1 LNHDA and CDR2 SQIVND come from the germline V gene (reference sequence). The junction had 8 bases not matched to a gene; V was cut back by 4 bases and J by 2 bases. This CDR3 has 17 amino acids. CDR3 residues: CASSTSGGTSSTDTQYF. DNA of the CDR3: TGTGCCAGTAGTACTAGCGGGGGGACCTCGTCCACAGATACGCAGTATTTT.

The chain employs TRBV28 and TRBJ1-1, with TRBD1 matching over 9 bases. The CDR3 loop spans 14 amino acids. J gave up 5 bases and V 7 bases, and 8 bases lay outside the gene matches. Germline V gives CDR1 MDHEN, CDR2 SYDVKM. The CDR3 spells CASTSGQGRTEAFF. As DNA, the CDR3 is TGTGCCAGCACCTCGGGACAGGGCCGGACTGAAGCTTTCTTT.

The chain carries TRBV5-1 and TRBJ2-1, with 8 bases matching TRBD1. Germline values: CDR1 SGHRS, CDR2 YFSETQ. The CDR3 is 15 residues long. V lost 4 bases and J lost 8; bases outside the gene matches: 11. The CDR3 is CASSNYGQGGDEQFF. The CDR3 DNA sequence: TGCGCCAGCAGCAACTACGGACAGGGTGGCGATGAGCAGTTCTTC.

V and J are TRBV27 and TRBJ2-1; D not certain. V was cut by 3 bases and J by 0 bases, with 9 bases left in between. The CDR3 consists of 15 residues. The V gene's germline CDR1 is MNHEY and CDR2 SMNVEV (reference sequence). The CDR3 reads CASSFDTSSYNEQFF. In nucleotides, the CDR3 is TGTGCCAGCAGTTTTGACACCAGCTCCTACAATGAGCAGTTCTTC.

This chain joins TRBV3-1 (or the pseudogene TRBV3-2) and TRBJ2-2; the D is unclear. The CDR3 contains 13 residues. Germline CDR1 and CDR2: LGHDT and YNNKEL (reference sequence). V lost 4 bases to trimming and J lost 4 bases, with 7 bases between them. CDR3 protein: CASSPQFTGELFF. In DNA, the CDR3 is TGTGCCAGCAGCCCGCAGTTCACCGGGGAGCTGTTTTTT.

The chain links TRBV7-9 to TRBJ2-5; D ambiguous. The V end was cut by 5 bases, the J end by 4 bases, with 11 bases between. The CDR3 sequence is 13 residues long. Germline V gives CDR1 SEHNR, CDR2 FQNEAQ (reference sequence). CDR3 region: CASSTSSGETQYF. The CDR3 DNA is TGTGCCAGCAGCACCTCATCCGGAGAGACCCAGTACTTC.